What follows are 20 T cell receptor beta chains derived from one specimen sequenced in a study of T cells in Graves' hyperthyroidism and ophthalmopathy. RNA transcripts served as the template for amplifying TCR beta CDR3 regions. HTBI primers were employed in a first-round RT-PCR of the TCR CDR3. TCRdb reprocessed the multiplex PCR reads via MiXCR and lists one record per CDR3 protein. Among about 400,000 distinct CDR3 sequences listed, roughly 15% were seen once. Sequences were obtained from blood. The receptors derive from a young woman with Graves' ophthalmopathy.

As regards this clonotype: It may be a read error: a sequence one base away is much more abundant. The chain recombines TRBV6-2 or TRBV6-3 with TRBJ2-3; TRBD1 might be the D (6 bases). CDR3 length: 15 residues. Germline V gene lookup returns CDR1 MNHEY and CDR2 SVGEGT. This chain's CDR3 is CASTINTGSTDMQYF. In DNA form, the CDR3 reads TGTGCCAGCACCATCAATACAGGGAGCACAGATATGCAGTATTTT.

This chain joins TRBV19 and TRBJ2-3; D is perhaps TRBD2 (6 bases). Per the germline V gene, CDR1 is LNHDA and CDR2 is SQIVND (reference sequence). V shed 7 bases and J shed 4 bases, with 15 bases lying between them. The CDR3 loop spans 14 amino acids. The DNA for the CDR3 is TGTGCCAGTAAGCGGACTACCGATGCAGATACGCAGTATTTT. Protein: CASKRTTDADTQYF.

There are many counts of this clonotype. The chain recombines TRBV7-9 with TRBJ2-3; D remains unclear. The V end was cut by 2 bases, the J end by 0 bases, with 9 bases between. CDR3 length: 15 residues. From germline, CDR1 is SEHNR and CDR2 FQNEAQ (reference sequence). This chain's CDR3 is CASSLQVQSTDTQYF. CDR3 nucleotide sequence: TGTGCCAGCAGCTTACAGGTCCAGAGCACAGATACGCAGTATTTT. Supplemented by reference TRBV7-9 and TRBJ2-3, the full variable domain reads DTGVSQNPRHKITKRGQNVTFRCDPISEHNRLYWYRQTLGQGPEFLTYFQNEAQLEKSRLLSDRFSAERPKGSFSTLEIQRTEQGDSAMYLCASSLQVQSTDTQYFGPGTRLTVL.

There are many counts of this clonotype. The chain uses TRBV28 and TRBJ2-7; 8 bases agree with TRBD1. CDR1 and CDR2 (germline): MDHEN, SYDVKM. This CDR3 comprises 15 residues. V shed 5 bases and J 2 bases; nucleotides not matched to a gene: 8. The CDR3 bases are TGTGCCAGCAGTACCCGGACAGGGTTCACCTACGAGCAGTACTTC. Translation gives CASSTRTGFTYEQYF.

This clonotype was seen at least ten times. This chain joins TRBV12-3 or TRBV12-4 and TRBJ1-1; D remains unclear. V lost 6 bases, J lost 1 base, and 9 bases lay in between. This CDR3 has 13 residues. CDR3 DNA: TGTGCCAGCAGAGCCGGGGAGAACACTGAAGCTTTCTTT. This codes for CASRAGENTEAFF.

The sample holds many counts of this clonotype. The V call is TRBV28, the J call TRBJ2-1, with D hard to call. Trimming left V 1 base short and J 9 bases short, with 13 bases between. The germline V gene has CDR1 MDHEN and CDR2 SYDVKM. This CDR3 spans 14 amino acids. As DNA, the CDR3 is TGTGCCAGCAGTTTATCACAAGATACGGGTGAGCAGTTCTTC. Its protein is CASSLSQDTGEQFF.

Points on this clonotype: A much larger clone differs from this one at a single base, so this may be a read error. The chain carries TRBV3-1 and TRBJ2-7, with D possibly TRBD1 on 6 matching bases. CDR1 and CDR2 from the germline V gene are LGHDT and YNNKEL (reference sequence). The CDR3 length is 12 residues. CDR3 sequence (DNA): TGTGCCAGCAGCCAAGGGGGACACGAGCAGGACTTC. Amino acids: CASSQGGHEQDF.

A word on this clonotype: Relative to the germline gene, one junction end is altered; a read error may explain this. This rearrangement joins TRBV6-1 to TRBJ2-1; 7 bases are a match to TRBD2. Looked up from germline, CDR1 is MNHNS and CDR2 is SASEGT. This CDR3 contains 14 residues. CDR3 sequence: CASSAGGTYNEQFF. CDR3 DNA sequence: TGTGCCAGTAGTGCCGGGGGGACCTACAATGAGCAGTTCTTC.

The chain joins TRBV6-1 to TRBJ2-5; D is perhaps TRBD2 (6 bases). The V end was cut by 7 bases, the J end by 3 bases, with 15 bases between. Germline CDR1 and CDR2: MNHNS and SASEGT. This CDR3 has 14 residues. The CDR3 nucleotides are TGTGCCAGCACACCGGGACTTGTAAAAGAGACCCAGTACTTC. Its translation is CASTPGLVKETQYF.

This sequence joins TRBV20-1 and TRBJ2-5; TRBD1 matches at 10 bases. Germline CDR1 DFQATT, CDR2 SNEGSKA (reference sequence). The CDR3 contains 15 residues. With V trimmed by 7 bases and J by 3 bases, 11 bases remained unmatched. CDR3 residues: CSVRRLGTGEETQYF. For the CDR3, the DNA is TGCAGTGTTCGTAGGTTGGGGACAGGGGAAGAGACCCAGTACTTC.

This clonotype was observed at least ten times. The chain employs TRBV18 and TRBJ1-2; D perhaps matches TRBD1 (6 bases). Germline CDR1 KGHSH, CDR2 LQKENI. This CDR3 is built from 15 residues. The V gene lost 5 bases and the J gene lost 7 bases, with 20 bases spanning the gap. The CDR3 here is CASSTYRVEMSGYTF. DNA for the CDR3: TGTGCCAGCTCAACCTACAGGGTGGAAATGAGTGGCTACACCTTC.

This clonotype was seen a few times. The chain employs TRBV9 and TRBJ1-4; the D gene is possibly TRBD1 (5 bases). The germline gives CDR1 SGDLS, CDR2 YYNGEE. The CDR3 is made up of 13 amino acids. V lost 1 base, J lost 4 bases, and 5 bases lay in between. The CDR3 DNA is TGTGCCAGCAGCGTACAGGGTAATGAAAAACTGTTTTTT. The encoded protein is CASSVQGNEKLFF.

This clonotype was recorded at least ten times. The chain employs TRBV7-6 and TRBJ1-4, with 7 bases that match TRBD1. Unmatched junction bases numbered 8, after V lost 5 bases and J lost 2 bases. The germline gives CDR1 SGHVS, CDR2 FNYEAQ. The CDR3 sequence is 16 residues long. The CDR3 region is CASSQKTGWTNEKLFF. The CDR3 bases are TGTGCCAGCAGCCAGAAGACAGGGTGGACTAATGAAAAACTGTTTTTT. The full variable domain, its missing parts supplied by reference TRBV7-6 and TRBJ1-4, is GAGVSQSPRYKVTKRGQDVALRCDPISGHVSLYWYRQALGQGPEFLTYFNYEAQQDKSGLPNDRFSAERPEGSISTLTIQRTEQRDSAMYRCASSQKTGWTNEKLFFGSGTQLSVL.

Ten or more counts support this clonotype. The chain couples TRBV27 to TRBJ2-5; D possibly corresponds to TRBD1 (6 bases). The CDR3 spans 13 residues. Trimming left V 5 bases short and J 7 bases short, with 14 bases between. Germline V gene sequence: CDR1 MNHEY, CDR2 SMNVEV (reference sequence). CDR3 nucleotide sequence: TGTGCCAGCAGTATGCTACAGGGCGGGACCCAGTACTTC. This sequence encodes CASSMLQGGTQYF.

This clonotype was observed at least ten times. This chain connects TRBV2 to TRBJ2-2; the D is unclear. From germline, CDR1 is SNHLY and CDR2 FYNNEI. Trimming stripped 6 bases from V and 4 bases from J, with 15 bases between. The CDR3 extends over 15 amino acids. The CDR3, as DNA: TGTGCCAGCAGGATAGCCAGGCCGGTCACCGGGGAGCTGTTTTTT. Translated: CASRIARPVTGELFF.

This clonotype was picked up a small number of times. The CDR3 DNA reads TGTGCCAGCAGTGGCCGGGGGGGGACTAGCGGGGACACCGGGGAGCTGTTTTTT. This translates into CASSGRGGTSGDTGELFF. V usage is TRBV12-3 or TRBV12-4 and J usage is TRBJ2-2; 13 nucleotides align to TRBD2. CDR3 length: 18 amino acids. V lost 5 bases, J lost 3 bases, and 9 bases stayed unmatched.

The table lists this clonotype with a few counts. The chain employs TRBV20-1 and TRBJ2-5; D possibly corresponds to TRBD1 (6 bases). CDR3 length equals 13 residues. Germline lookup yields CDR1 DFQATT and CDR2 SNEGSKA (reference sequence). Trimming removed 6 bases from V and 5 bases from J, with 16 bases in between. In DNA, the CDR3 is TGCAGTGCGCGCCCGGGACATAGCGAGACCCAGTACTTC. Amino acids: CSARPGHSETQYF.

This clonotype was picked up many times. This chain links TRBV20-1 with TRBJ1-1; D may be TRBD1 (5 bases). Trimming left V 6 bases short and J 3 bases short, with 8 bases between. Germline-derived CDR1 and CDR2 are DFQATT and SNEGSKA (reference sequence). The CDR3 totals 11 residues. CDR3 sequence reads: CSAWGDTEAFF. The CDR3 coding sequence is TGCAGTGCGTGGGGGGACACTGAAGCTTTCTTT.

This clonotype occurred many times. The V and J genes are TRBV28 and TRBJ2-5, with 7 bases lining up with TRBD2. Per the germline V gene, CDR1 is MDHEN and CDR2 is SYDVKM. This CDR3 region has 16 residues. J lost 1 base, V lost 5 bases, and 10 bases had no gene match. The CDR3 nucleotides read TGTGCCAGCAGTGTTCTAGCGGTAGAAATCCAAGAGACCCAGTACTTC. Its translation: CASSVLAVEIQETQYF.

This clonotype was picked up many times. The CDR3 DNA sequence: TGTGCCAGCAGGAGGACAGCTTATAGCAATCAGCCCCAGCATTTT. Translating gives CASRRTAYSNQPQHF. J is TRBJ1-5 and V is TRBV6-1, with D maybe TRBD1 (6 bases). V gave up 6 bases and J gave up 0 bases, with 12 bases separating them. This CDR3 is built from 15 residues. CDR1 and CDR2 from the germline V gene are MNHNS and SASEGT.